This is a list of T cell receptor beta chains from one sample in a study of spatial heterogeneity in lung cancer. TCRdb analysed the 5' RACE reads with MiXCR anew, one entry per CDR3 protein. The sample contains roughly 9,700 distinct CDR3 sequences, around 9.3% of which appear only once. The sample here was lung tumor tissue, taken at surgery. Every receptor here comes from a female donor with early-stage non-small cell lung cancer. The CDR3 runs from the conserved cysteine through the conserved F or W. The D gene is left open where the match is weak. Clone sizes are given selectively: once, few, many, or a class where the clone is expanded.

D	V	size	J	CDR3	DNA
-	TRBV28	many	TRBJ2-7	CASSLVGSSDEQYF	TGTGCCAGCAGTTTAGTAGGGTCGAGTGACGAGCAGTACTTC
-	TRBV5-1	medium-sized	TRBJ2-7	CASSLAAHGYEQYF	TGCGCCAGCAGCTTGGCGGCCCACGGATACGAGCAGTACTTC
-	TRBV20-1	many	TRBJ1-4	CSASRGGWKKLFF	TGCAGTGCTAGTCGGGGGGGATGGAAAAAACTGTTTTTT
TRBD1	TRBV29-1	large	TRBJ2-1	CSVGRTGGNEQFF	TGCAGCGTTGGACGGACAGGAGGCAATGAGCAGTTCTTC
TRBD2	TRBV6-5	medium-sized	TRBJ2-1	CASRGTSVNNEQFF	TGTGCCAGCAGAGGGACTAGCGTCAATAATGAGCAGTTCTTC
-	TRBV20-1	many	TRBJ2-7	CSASHWVSSYEQYF	TGCAGTGCTAGTCACTGGGTTTCCTCCTACGAGCAGTACTTC
-	TRBV15	-	TRBJ1-5	CATSRGGSGSQPQHF	TGTGCCACCAGCAGAGGCGGTTCGGGGAGCCAGCCCCAGCATTTT
-	TRBV6-1	many	TRBJ1-1	CASLPGGTVVEAFF	TGTGCCAGTCTCCCAGGAGGGACGGTTGTTGAAGCTTTCTTT
TRBD2	TRBV7-2	few	TRBJ2-7	CASSLGRGATYEQYF	TGTGCCAGCAGCTTAGGGCGGGGGGCTACCTACGAGCAGTACTTC
-	TRBV29-1	many	TRBJ2-5	CSVEKNQQETQYF	TGCAGCGTTGAAAAGAACCAGCAAGAGACCCAGTACTTC
-	TRBV10-3	many	TRBJ1-5	CAISRGSNQPQHF	TGTGCCATCAGCCGGGGGAGCAATCAGCCCCAGCATTTT
TRBD1	TRBV7-9	few	TRBJ2-5	CASSLPSYGQAQETQYF	TGTGCCAGCAGCTTACCCTCTTACGGACAGGCACAAGAGACCCAGTACTTC
TRBD2	TRBV7-9	medium-sized	TRBJ2-3	CASSPGTMEYF	TGTGCCAGCAGCCCCGGGACTATGGAGTATTTT
-	TRBV27	many	TRBJ2-5	CASSRDGQETQYF	TGTGCCAGCAGTCGGGACGGCCAAGAGACCCAGTACTTC
TRBD1	TRBV20-1	few	TRBJ1-2	CRPRLGTGYAGYTF	TGCAGACCAAGGCTCGGGACAGGGTACGCTGGCTACACCTTC
TRBD1	TRBV28	many	TRBJ2-5	CASSPQRTGGLETQYF	TGTGCCAGCAGTCCACAGAGGACAGGGGGTTTAGAGACCCAGTACTTC
-	TRBV28	-	TRBJ2-7	CASSLAGQDSYEQYF	TGTGCCAGCAGTTTGGCAGGGCAGGACTCCTACGAGCAGTACTTC
TRBD2	TRBV11-3	-	TRBJ2-3	CASSLVAGGTDTQYF	TGTGCCAGCAGCTTAGTAGCGGGGGGAACAGATACGCAGTATTTT
-	TRBV7-9	few	TRBJ2-1	CASSPGLASANEQFF	TGTGCCAGCAGCCCCGGGCTAGCGTCCGCCAATGAGCAGTTCTTC
-	TRBV6-5	many	TRBJ1-6	CASSFGGINSPLHF	TGTGCCAGCAGTTTCGGGGGCATCAATTCACCCCTCCACTTT